A single T cell receptor beta chain is shown here with its context. Antigen specificity is unknown. Deletions cut 0 bases from V and 4 bases from J, with 7 bases between. CDR3 length: 14 residues. Germline CDR1 reads SGHRS; CDR2 reads YFSETQ. The sample comes from a study of T cell responses to AZD1222 COVID-19 vaccine. Study-wide findings and caveats: Dominant CD4 TCR responses targeted spike regions 160-218 and 743-854. Repertoires were obtained only post-peak T cell response. As reported, nearly half of all spike-specific TCRs target variant regions that are unmutated.

Only in-frame clones appear in the TCRdb table, and some are missing; sequencing was by immunoSEQ multiplex PCR. The sample contains under 200,000 clones, around 90% of which appear only once. The sample here was peripheral blood, taken 28 days after the second dose of the MenACWY control vaccine. The chain carries TRBV5-1 and TRBJ2-2, with unresolved D. The clonotype originates from an adult who received the MenACWY meningococcal vaccine as a control. DNA for the CDR3: TGCGCCAGCAGCTTGGAGGCAAGCACCGGGGAGCTGTTTTTT. It specifies CASSLEASTGELFF.